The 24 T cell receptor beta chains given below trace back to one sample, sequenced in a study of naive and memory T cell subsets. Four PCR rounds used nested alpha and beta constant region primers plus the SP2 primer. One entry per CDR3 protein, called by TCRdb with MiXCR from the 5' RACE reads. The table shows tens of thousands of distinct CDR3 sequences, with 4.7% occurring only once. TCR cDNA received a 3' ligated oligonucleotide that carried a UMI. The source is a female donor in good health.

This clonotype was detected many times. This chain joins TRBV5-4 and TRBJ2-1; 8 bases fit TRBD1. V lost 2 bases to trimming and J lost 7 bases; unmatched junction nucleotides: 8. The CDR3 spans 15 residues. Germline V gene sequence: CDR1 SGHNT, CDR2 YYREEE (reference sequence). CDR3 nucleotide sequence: TGTGCCAGCAGCTTATCCCGGACAGGGAGGAATGAGCAGTTCTTC. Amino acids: CASSLSRTGRNEQFF.

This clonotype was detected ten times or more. As DNA, the CDR3 is TGTGCCTGGAGTGGGCAGGAAACTTCCTCCTACGAGCAGTACTTC. Translating gives CAWSGQETSSYEQYF. This chain uses TRBV30 with TRBJ2-7, with D hard to call. V gave up 1 base and J gave up 0 bases, with 13 bases separating them. The CDR3 length is 15 residues. Per the germline V gene, CDR1 is GTSNPN and CDR2 is SVGIG (reference sequence).

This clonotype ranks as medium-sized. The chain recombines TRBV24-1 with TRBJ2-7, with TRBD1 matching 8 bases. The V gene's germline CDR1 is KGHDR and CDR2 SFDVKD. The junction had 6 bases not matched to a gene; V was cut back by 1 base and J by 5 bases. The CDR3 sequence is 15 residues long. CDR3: CATSDFPDRDHEQYF. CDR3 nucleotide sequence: TGTGCCACCAGTGATTTCCCGGACAGGGACCACGAGCAGTACTTC.

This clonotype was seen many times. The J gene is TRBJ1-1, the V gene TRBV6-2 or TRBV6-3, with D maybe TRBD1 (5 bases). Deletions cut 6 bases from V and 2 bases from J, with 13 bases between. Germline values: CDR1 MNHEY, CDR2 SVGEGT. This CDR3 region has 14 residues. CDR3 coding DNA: TGTGCCAGCAGCCAAGACAGCCGAAACACTGAAGCTTTCTTT. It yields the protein CASSQDSRNTEAFF.

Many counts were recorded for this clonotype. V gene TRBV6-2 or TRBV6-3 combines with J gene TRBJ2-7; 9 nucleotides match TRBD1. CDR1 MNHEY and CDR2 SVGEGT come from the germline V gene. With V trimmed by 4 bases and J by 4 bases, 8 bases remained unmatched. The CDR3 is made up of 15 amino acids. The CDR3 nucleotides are TGTGCCAGCAGTTTAACCGGGACAGGGCGTTACGAGCAGTACTTC. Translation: CASSLTGTGRYEQYF.

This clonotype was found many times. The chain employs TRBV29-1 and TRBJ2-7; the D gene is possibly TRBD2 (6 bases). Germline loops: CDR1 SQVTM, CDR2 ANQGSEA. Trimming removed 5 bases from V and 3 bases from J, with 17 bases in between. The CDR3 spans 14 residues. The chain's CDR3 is CSVTYSGINYEQYF. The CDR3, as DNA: TGCAGCGTTACATATAGCGGAATCAACTACGAGCAGTACTTC.

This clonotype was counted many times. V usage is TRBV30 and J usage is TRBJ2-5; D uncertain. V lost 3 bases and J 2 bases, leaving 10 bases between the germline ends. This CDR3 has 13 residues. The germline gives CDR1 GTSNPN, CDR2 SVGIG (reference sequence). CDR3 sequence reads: CAWSRNGQETQYF. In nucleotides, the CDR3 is TGTGCCTGGAGCAGGAACGGGCAAGAGACCCAGTACTTC.

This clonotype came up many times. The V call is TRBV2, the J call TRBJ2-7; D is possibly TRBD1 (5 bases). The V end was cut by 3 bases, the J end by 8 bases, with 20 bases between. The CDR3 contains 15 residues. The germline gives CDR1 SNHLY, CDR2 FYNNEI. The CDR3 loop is CASSDNLVGAPQQYF. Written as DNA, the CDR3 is TGTGCCAGCAGTGATAATTTGGTTGGGGCCCCCCAGCAGTACTTC.

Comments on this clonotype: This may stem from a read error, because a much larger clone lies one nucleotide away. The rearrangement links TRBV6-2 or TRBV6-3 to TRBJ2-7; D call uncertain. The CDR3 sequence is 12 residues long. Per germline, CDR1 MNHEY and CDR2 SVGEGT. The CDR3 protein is CASTSTRYEQSF. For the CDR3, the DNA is TGTGCCAGCACCTCAACTCGGTACGAGCAGTCCTTC.

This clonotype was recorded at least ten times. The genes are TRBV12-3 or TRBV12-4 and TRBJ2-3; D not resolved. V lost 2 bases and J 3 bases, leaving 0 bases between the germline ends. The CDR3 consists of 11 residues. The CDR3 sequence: CASSLTDTQYF. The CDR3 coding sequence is TGTGCCAGCAGTTTAACAGATACGCAGTATTTT.

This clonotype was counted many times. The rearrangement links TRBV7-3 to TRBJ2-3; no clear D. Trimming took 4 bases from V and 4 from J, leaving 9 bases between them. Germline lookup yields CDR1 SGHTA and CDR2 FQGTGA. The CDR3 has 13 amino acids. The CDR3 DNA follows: TGTGCCAGCAGCTCAGAGTTCTCAGATACGCAGTATTTT. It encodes CASSSEFSDTQYF.

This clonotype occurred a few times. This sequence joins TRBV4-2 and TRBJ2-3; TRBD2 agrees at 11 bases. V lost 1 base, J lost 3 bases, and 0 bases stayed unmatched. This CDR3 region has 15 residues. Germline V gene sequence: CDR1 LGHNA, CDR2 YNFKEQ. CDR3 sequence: CASSQVAGGTDTQYF. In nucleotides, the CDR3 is TGTGCCAGCAGCCAAGTAGCGGGGGGGACAGATACGCAGTATTTT.

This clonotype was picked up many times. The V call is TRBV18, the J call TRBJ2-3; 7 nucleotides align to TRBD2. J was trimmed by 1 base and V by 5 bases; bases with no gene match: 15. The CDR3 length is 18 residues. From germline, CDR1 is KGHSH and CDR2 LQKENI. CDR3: CASSFDRTRAHGTDTQYF. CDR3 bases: TGTGCCAGCTCATTCGACCGGACTAGGGCCCACGGCACAGATACGCAGTATTTT.

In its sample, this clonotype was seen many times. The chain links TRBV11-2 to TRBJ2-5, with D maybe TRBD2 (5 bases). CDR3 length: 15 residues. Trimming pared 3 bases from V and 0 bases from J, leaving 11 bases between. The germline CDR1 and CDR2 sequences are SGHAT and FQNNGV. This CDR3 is CASSLGRLHQETQYF. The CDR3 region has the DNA TGTGCCAGCAGCTTGGGGAGATTGCACCAAGAGACCCAGTACTTC.

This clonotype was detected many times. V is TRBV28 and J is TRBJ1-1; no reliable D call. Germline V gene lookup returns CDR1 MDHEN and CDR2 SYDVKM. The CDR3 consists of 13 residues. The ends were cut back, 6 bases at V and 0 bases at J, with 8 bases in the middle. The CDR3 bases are TGTGCCAGCAGCAGAACTATGAACACTGAAGCTTTCTTT. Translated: CASSRTMNTEAFF.

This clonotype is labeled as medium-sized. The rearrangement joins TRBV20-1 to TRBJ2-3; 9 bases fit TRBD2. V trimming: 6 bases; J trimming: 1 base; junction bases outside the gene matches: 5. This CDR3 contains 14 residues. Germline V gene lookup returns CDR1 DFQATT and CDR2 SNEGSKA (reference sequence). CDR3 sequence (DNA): TGCAGTGCCCCCTGGACTAGCGGCACAGATACGCAGTATTTT. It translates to CSAPWTSGTDTQYF.

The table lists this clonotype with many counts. The CDR3 loop reads CATSKWGDRTNQPQHF. The CDR3 DNA reads TGTGCCACCAGCAAATGGGGGGACAGGACCAATCAGCCCCAGCATTTT. V usage is TRBV15 and J usage is TRBJ1-5; 8 bases align to TRBD1. The CDR3 spans 16 residues. Per the germline V gene, CDR1 is LNHNV and CDR2 is YYDKDF (reference sequence). With 4 bases clipped from V and 3 bases from J, the junction kept 8 bases outside the gene matches.

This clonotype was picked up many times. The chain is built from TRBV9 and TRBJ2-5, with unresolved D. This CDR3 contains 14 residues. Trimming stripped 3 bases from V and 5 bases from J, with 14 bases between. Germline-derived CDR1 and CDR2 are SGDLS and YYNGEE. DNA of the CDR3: TGTGCCAGCAGCGCGCCAGAGGAGTCGGAGACCCAGTACTTC. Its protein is CASSAPEESETQYF.

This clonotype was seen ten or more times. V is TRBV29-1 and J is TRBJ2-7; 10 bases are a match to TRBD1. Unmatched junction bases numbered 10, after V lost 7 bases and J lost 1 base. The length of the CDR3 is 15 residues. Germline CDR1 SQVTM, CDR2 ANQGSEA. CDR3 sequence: CSAKSRTGGSYEQYF. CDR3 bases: TGCAGCGCCAAATCGCGGACAGGGGGTTCCTACGAGCAGTACTTC.

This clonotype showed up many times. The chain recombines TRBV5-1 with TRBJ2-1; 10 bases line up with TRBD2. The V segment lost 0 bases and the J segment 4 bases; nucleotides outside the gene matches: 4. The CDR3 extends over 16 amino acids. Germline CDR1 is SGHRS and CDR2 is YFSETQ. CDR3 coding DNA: TGCGCCAGCAGCTTGGGGCTAGCGGGAGCGTACAATGAGCAGTTCTTC. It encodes CASSLGLAGAYNEQFF.

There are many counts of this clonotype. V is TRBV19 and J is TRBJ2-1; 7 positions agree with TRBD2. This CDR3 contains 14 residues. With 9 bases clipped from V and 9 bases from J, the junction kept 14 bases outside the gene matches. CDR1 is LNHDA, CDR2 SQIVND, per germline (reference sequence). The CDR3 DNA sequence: TGTGCCAGCCAAATCGGGACTACCACCCCTGAGCAGTTCTTC. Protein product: CASQIGTTTPEQFF. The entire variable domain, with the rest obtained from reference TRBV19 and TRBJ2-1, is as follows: DGGITQSPKYLFRKEGQNVTLSCEQNLNHDAMYWYRQDPGQGLRLIYYSQIVNDFQKGDIAEGYSVSREKKESFPLTVTSAQKNPTAFYLCASQIGTTTPEQFFGPGTRLTVL.

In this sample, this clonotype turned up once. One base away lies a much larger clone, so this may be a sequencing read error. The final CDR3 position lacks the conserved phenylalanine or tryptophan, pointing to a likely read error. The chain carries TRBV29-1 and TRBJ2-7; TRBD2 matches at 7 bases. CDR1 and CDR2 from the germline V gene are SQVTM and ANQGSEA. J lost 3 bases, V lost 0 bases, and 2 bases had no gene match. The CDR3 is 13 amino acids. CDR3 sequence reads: CSVEEGEGYEQYY. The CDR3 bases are TGCAGCGTTGAAGAGGGGGAGGGCTACGAGCAGTACTAC.

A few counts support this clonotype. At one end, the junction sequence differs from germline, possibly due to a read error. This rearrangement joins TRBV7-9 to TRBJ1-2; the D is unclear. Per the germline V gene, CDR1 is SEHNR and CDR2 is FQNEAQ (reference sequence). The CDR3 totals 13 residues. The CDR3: CASSLFAGDGDTF. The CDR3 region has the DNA TGTGCCAGCAGCTTATTTGCAGGAGATGGCGACACCTTC.

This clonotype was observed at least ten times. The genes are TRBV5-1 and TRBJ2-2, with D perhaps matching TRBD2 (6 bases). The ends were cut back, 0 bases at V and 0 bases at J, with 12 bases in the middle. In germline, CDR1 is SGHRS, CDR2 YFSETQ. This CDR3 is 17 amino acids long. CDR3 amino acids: CASSLVPAGPNTGELFF. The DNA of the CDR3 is TGCGCCAGCAGCTTGGTGCCAGCGGGCCCGAACACCGGGGAGCTGTTTTTT.